This T cell receptor beta chain was observed in a study of T cell responses to AZD1222 COVID-19 vaccine. Study-level points and caveats: Vaccine-associated CD4 TCRs ranged over spike, dominating at 160-218 and 743-854. Only a handful of AZD1222 recipients, several in all, had baseline seropositivity. A rise in Spike-specific TCR breadth and depth followed two AZD1222 doses. Among the donors, most were white British and more were female, and clonal diversity was possibly underestimated.

As regards this clone: Its antigen is unknown.

Germline V CDR1 and CDR2: LGHDT, YNNKEL (reference sequence). V was cut by 4 bases and J by 0 bases, with 14 bases left in between. This CDR3 comprises 16 residues. Profiling relied on immunoSEQ multiplex PCR, and the TCRdb table lists in-frame clones only, not all of them. This table has about 120,000 clones, roughly nine tenths appearing once. The rearrangement links TRBV3-1 (or the pseudogene TRBV3-2) to TRBJ2-3, with a tentative D call TRBD1 (5 bases). This receptor was identified in an adult in good health. The sequences come from peripheral blood, collected on day 0 of AZD1222 vaccination. The CDR3 DNA follows: TGTGCCAGCAGCCCCCGGACAATGACTAGCACAGATACGCAGTATTTT. This codes for CASSPRTMTSTDTQYF.